This T cell receptor (beta chain) was captured by sequencing in a study of blood T cell repertoires in COVID-19. Looking at the study overall: Nucleic acid was either cDNA or gDNA, and it came from T cells, B-cell-depleted T cells, or PBMCs.

Enrolled through a virtual design, the participants were between roughly 18 and 89 years of age and came from around 25 US areas. In the study's own analysis: Reference gene primer amplification gave estimated nucleated cell counts. Sequencing was performed with immunoSEQ multiplex PCR; in TCRdb, only in-frame clones are kept and a portion is missing. The V and J calls and clone size come from that table; D and trimming were worked out from the DNA. Of a few hundred thousand clones listed, around nine tenths were seen once; the top ten hold approximately 6%. This clonotype was obtained from a woman aged 35 to 49 who had recovered from COVID-19. Sequenced sample: PBMCs or T cells enriched from blood (not recorded which).

The DNA of the CDR3 is TGCGCCAGCAGCCAAGATTTCGGGAAATTGCAGCCCCAGCATTTT. It codes for CASSQDFGKLQPQHF. The rearrangement links TRBV4-1 to TRBJ1-5; D remains ambiguous. Trimming left V 0 bases short and J 7 bases short, with 13 bases between. This CDR3 spans 15 amino acids. CDR1 MGHRA and CDR2 YSYEKL come from the germline V gene.